The T cell receptor (beta chain) described here comes from a study of blood T cell repertoires in COVID-19. Study background: Spain, Italy and the United States supplied samples that represented acute and convalescent COVID-19. The cDNA or gDNA used as material had been derived from T cells, B-cell-depleted T cells, or PBMCs.

Authors' methods: The assay estimated nucleated cells by amplifying reference gene primers. Only in-frame clones appear in the TCRdb table, and some are missing; sequencing was by immunoSEQ multiplex PCR. V and J calls and clone size are copied from that table; D and trimming were computed from the DNA. The data contain almost 200,000 clones, approximately 87% of them singletons. Trimming left V 5 bases short and J 0 bases short, with 22 bases between. This CDR3 has 19 amino acids. CDR1 and CDR2 (germline): LNHDA, SQIVND (reference sequence). In this sample, this clone turned up a few times. Sequencing used peripheral blood. The chain joins TRBV19 to TRBJ1-4, with a possible D match to TRBD1 (6 bases). The sequence came from a woman in her 70s with acute or convalescent COVID-19. The CDR3 loop is CASSSRGFRRTTTNEKLFF. The CDR3 DNA reads TGTGCCAGTAGTTCAAGGGGGTTCAGACGAACTACAACTAATGAAAAACTGTTTTTT.